Below, one TCR beta chain is given with its context. The sample originates from a study of blood T cell repertoires in COVID-19. Overall study: In each case, the material was cDNA or gDNA derived from T cells, B-cell-depleted T cells, or PBMCs.

The germline V gene encodes CDR1 SGHRS and CDR2 YFSETQ. This CDR3 has 14 amino acids. The V and J ends lost 5 bases and 2 bases respectively, with 13 bases between them. Original analysis: Amplified reference gene primers provided the basis for estimating nucleated cell counts. This table comes from immunoSEQ multiplex PCR, and its TCRdb copy is limited to in-frame clones, with some not included. The V and J calls and clone size were taken over from that table, and D and trimming were inferred from the DNA. The sample records some 230,000 clones, roughly 84% being singletons. The chain combines TRBV5-1 with TRBJ1-1; D not certain. The sample taken for sequencing was peripheral blood. The sequence came from a woman between 45 and 60 years old with acute or convalescent COVID-19. This chain's CDR3 is CASRRSTENTEAFF. DNA of the CDR3: TGCGCCAGCAGGCGTTCCACTGAAAACACTGAAGCTTTCTTT.